The clone carrying this T cell receptor (beta chain) has just a few counts. The CDR3 extends over 15 amino acids. Trimming pared 5 bases from V and 8 bases from J, leaving 18 bases between. Germline CDR1 is MNHEY and CDR2 is SMNVEV (reference sequence). The PCR made use of 60 Vbeta and 13 Jbeta primers. The data were produced by immunoSEQ multiplex PCR, yet TCRdb's version contains in-frame clones alone and is incomplete. Among approximately 120,000 clones listed, roughly 17% were seen once. The source of the sample is a study of cytomegalovirus exposure and HLA in healthy donors. Study context: HLA-typed donors were the source of approximately 88 million unique TCRs, which an early data release held.

J is TRBJ1-4 and V is TRBV27, with D possibly TRBD1 on 6 matching bases. The receptor's source is a female donor in good health and CMV-seropositive. Specimen: PBMCs. As DNA, the CDR3 is TGTGCCAGCAGTACCCCGTCGGGGCAGGGGGAAAAACTGTTTTTT. It codes for CASSTPSGQGEKLFF.